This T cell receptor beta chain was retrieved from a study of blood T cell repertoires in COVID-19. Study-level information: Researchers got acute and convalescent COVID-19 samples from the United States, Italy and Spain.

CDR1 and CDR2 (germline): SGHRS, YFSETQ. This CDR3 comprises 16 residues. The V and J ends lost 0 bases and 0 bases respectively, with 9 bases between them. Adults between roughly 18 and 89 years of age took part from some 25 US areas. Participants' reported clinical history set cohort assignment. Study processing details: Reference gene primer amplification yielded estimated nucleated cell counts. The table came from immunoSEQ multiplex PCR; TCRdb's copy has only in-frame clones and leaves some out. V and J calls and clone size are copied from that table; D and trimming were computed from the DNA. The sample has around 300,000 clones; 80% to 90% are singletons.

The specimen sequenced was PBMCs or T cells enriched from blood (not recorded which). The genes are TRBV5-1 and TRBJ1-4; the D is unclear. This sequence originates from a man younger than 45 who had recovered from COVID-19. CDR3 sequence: CASSLGPVATNEKLFF. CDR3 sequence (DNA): TGCGCCAGCAGCTTGGGGCCAGTTGCAACTAATGAAAAACTGTTTTTT.